The rows below give T cell receptor beta chains drawn from one sample of a study of T-cell reconstitution after alpha-beta-depleted transplantation in children. Using its own MiXCR run on the PCR reads, TCRdb lists one record per CDR3 protein. Of around 29,000 distinct CDR3 sequences in the sample, 5.5% to 7.5% were seen once. The source material was PBMCs, mostly from graft donor cells, sampled 180 days after TCRalphabeta/CD19-depleted stem cell transplant. These receptors all come from a male patient younger than 18 who had a stem cell transplant for acute myeloid leukemia, so the T cells may come from the graft donor. Each CDR3 is given with its conserved first and last residue. D genes are given only for firm matches. Expanded clones get a size class; other rows say once, few or many, or leave the size out.

cdr3_length	clone_size	j_call	d_call	v_call	cdr3_aa	cdr3_nt
12	-	TRBJ1-2	-	TRBV20-1	CSPDTESYGYTF	TGCAGTCCGGACACCGAATCCTATGGCTACACCTTC
13	many	TRBJ1-3	-	TRBV7-2	CASTLLSGNTIYF	TGTGCCAGCACCCTATTATCTGGAAACACCATATATTTT
20	-	TRBJ2-6	TRBD2	TRBV12-3/TRBV12-4	CASRAGGGARLFSGANVLTF	TGTGCCAGCAGGGCCGGCGGGGGGGCGCGTCTTTTCTCTGGGGCCAACGTCCTGACTTTC
13	many	TRBJ2-1	-	TRBV11-3	CASSTGKLGGQFF	TGTGCCAGCAGCACCGGGAAACTGGGAGGGCAGTTCTTC
14	many	TRBJ2-2	-	TRBV28	CASSLYPGAGELFF	TGTGCCAGCAGTTTATACCCGGGCGCCGGGGAGCTGTTTTTT
14	many	TRBJ1-5	-	TRBV12-3/TRBV12-4	CASSLGPINQPQHF	TGTGCCAGCAGTCTGGGTCCCATCAATCAGCCCCAGCATTTT
13	many	TRBJ2-7	-	TRBV9	CASSVDSLGEQYF	TGTGCCAGCAGCGTAGATTCCCTCGGGGAGCAGTACTTC
18	many	TRBJ2-1	TRBD2	TRBV7-9	CASSPILPTSGKDGEQFF	TGTGCCAGCAGCCCAATTCTACCAACTAGCGGAAAAGACGGTGAGCAGTTCTTC
14	many	TRBJ2-1	-	TRBV18	CASSPPNEWTEQFF	TGTGCCAGCTCACCACCGAACGAATGGACGGAGCAGTTCTTC
15	many	TRBJ2-1	TRBD2	TRBV7-8	CASSLSSGRADEQFF	TGTGCCAGCAGCTTAAGTAGCGGGAGGGCAGATGAGCAGTTCTTC
14	many	TRBJ2-7	TRBD2	TRBV6-2/TRBV6-3	CASTTVGGSGEQYF	TGTGCCAGCACCACCGTCGGCGGGAGCGGGGAGCAGTACTTC
14	many	TRBJ2-1	TRBD2	TRBV20-1	CSAGGLVHQYEQFF	TGCAGTGCTGGGGGACTAGTTCATCAGTATGAGCAGTTCTTC
12	once	TRBJ1-2	-	TRBV20-1	CSAKRHGDGYTF	TGCAGTGCTAAACGACATGGGGATGGCTACACCTTC
14	many	TRBJ2-5	-	TRBV5-1	CASSLEPGAETQYF	TGCGCCAGCAGCTTGGAACCTGGGGCTGAGACCCAGTACTTC
16	many	TRBJ2-5	-	TRBV11-3	CASSLGRTARGETQYF	TGTGCCAGCAGCTTGGGTCGTACGGCACGGGGGGAGACCCAGTACTTC
14	many	TRBJ1-4	TRBD1	TRBV30	CAWSGGTGREKLFF	TGTGCCTGGAGTGGAGGGACAGGGCGCGAAAAACTGTTTTTT
13	many	TRBJ2-6	-	TRBV5-1	CASKSGGANVLTF	TGCGCCAGCAAATCGGGCGGGGCCAACGTCCTGACTTTC
15	many	TRBJ1-5	-	TRBV6-2/TRBV6-3	CASSLNDGSNQPQHF	TGTGCCAGCAGTCTAAACGACGGGAGCAATCAGCCCCAGCATTTT
13	many	TRBJ1-2	-	TRBV9	CASSVSGGYGYTF	TGTGCCAGCAGCGTATCCGGTGGCTATGGCTACACCTTC
15	many	TRBJ1-5	-	TRBV24-1	CATSDQTGSNQPQHF	TGTGCCACCAGTGATCAGACTGGGAGCAATCAGCCCCAGCATTTT
11	many	TRBJ2-3	-	TRBV6-2/TRBV6-3	CASSLPDTQYF	TGTGCCAGCAGTTTACCGGATACGCAGTATTTT
12	-	TRBJ2-1	TRBD2	TRBV2	CASRMGGDEQFF	TGTGCCAGCAGGATGGGGGGGGATGAGCAGTTCTTC
13	many	TRBJ2-1	TRBD1	TRBV20-1	CSAREGQLNEQFF	TGCAGTGCTAGAGAGGGACAGCTCAATGAGCAGTTCTTC
14	many	TRBJ2-5	TRBD2	TRBV12-3/TRBV12-4	CASSPSGGQETQYF	TGTGCCAGCAGTCCTAGCGGGGGGCAAGAGACCCAGTACTTC
12	many	TRBJ2-7	-	TRBV12-3/TRBV12-4	CASSLIRGEQYF	TGTGCCAGCAGTCTCATCCGGGGCGAGCAGTACTTC
15	medium-sized	TRBJ2-3	-	TRBV5-1	CASSLNTGATDTQYF	TGCGCCAGCAGCTTGAATACAGGAGCCACAGATACGCAGTATTTT
15	many	TRBJ2-7	TRBD2	TRBV2	CASSPTSGREREQYF	TGTGCCAGCAGTCCTACTAGCGGGAGGGAACGCGAGCAGTACTTC
15	many	TRBJ2-3	-	TRBV6-5	CASRRALGGGDTQYF	TGTGCCAGCAGACGGGCCCTAGGGGGAGGAGATACGCAGTATTTT
17	medium-sized	TRBJ2-4	TRBD2	TRBV7-2	CASSFLGLAGVQNIQYF	TGTGCCAGCAGCTTTTTGGGACTAGCGGGGGTACAAAACATTCAGTACTTC
18	few	TRBJ2-1	TRBD2	TRBV12-3/TRBV12-4	CAFSFRRGGRGPYNEQFF	TGTGCCTTCAGTTTTAGGCGGGGGGGCCGAGGACCCTACAATGAGCAGTTCTTC
15	many	TRBJ2-1	TRBD2	TRBV7-3	CASSAGLALVNEQFF	TGTGCCAGCAGCGCCGGACTAGCCTTGGTCAATGAGCAGTTCTTC
12	many	TRBJ2-7	-	TRBV28	CASSARGYEQYF	TGTGCCAGCAGCGCTCGGGGCTACGAGCAGTACTTC
13	-	TRBJ2-2	-	TRBV10-3	CAILKTGTGELFF	TGTGCCATCCTTAAGACAGGCACCGGGGAGCTGTTTTTT
13	many	TRBJ1-5	-	TRBV6-5	CASRQQGGQPQHF	TGTGCCAGCAGGCAACAGGGAGGTCAGCCCCAGCATTTT
14	many	TRBJ1-4	TRBD1	TRBV20-1	CSANSDRGPNSLFF	TGCAGTGCTAATTCCGACAGGGGGCCGAACTCACTGTTTTTT
12	medium-sized	TRBJ1-4	-	TRBV29-1	CSVEDGFEKLFF	TGCAGCGTTGAAGATGGGTTCGAAAAACTGTTTTTT
14	many	TRBJ1-1	-	TRBV5-6	CASSFYRVNTEAFF	TGTGCCAGCAGCTTCTACAGGGTGAACACTGAAGCTTTCTTT